Listed below are T cell receptor beta chains from one sample, sequenced in a study of T cells in Graves' hyperthyroidism and ophthalmopathy. TCRdb re-called the multiplex PCR reads through MiXCR, storing one row per CDR3 protein. Among about 130,000 distinct CDR3 sequences listed, around 21% were seen once. What was sequenced was blood. The receptors derive from a woman between 50 and 59 years old with Graves' hyperthyroidism that later progressed to Graves' ophthalmopathy. Both conserved end residues are part of each CDR3.

J: TRBJ2-5; V: TRBV6-2/TRBV6-3; CDR3: CVSGSGETQYF
J: TRBJ2-5; V: TRBV5-8; CDR3: CASSQGLAESRETQYF
J: TRBJ1-5; V: TRBV20-1; CDR3: CSAREEQRLGGQPQHF
J: TRBJ2-5; V: TRBV11-2; CDR3: CASSLVFAGASGAETQYF
J: TRBJ2-3; V: TRBV20-1; CDR3: CSARVPGLAGPTDTQYF
J: TRBJ1-1; V: TRBV7-2; CDR3: CASSLGTTRTEAFF
J: TRBJ2-7; V: TRBV5-1; CDR3: CASSLDGGSSYEQYF
J: TRBJ2-5; V: TRBV12-3/TRBV12-4; CDR3: CASRAGLAGVQETQYF
J: TRBJ1-6; V: TRBV6-6; CDR3: CASSYSIENSPLHF
J: TRBJ2-7; V: TRBV7-2; CDR3: CASSGTSGSHHEQYF
J: TRBJ1-2; V: TRBV4-1; CDR3: CASSPEQGALIRGYTF
J: TRBJ2-1; V: TRBV28; CDR3: CASTRGGLYNEQFF
J: TRBJ2-1; V: TRBV5-1; CDR3: CASAEAAFDEQFF
J: TRBJ1-4; V: TRBV6-1; CDR3: CASSRKPTGLSSEKLFF
J: TRBJ1-4; V: TRBV12-3/TRBV12-4; CDR3: CASSATGQGLEKLFF
J: TRBJ1-5; V: TRBV4-1; CDR3: CASSQDPGSQLPRTQHF
J: TRBJ2-1; V: TRBV28; CDR3: CASSLWASGYSYNEQFF
J: TRBJ1-1; V: TRBV5-1; CDR3: CASSLLPSGESTEAFF
J: TRBJ1-5; V: TRBV12-3/TRBV12-4; CDR3: CASGDSNSNQPQHF
J: TRBJ2-7; V: TRBV6-1; CDR3: CASSYSTFGDTYEQYF
J: TRBJ1-6; V: TRBV6-1; CDR3: CASSPLWTGGWNSPLHF
J: TRBJ1-1; V: TRBV18; CDR3: CASSPSPGQGTEAFF
J: TRBJ2-2; V: TRBV2; CDR3: CASRSMGQGAGELFF
J: TRBJ2-2; V: TRBV25-1; CDR3: CASSAPRGSGRPGELFF
J: TRBJ2-1; V: TRBV7-8; CDR3: CASSNSGRAKGAAYNEQFF
J: TRBJ1-5; V: TRBV3-1; CDR3: CASSQLRSNQPQHF
J: TRBJ2-1; V: TRBV7-9; CDR3: CASSQWRSGRGLNEQFF
J: TRBJ2-1; V: TRBV2; CDR3: CASRRQGTTGHEQFF
J: TRBJ1-6; V: TRBV12-3/TRBV12-4; CDR3: CASSLSGVESPLHF
J: TRBJ2-7; V: TRBV28; CDR3: CASRGPGSGGEQYF
J: TRBJ2-7; V: TRBV10-3; CDR3: CAIRNQGYEQYF
J: TRBJ1-1; V: TRBV12-3/TRBV12-4; CDR3: CASSLFADTEAFF
J: TRBJ1-5; V: TRBV20-1; CDR3: CSARMTGGNGQPQHF
J: TRBJ1-1; V: TRBV5-8; CDR3: CASSRRPSEAFF
J: TRBJ2-7; V: TRBV5-1; CDR3: CASSLTGDSYEQYF
J: TRBJ2-3; V: TRBV12-3/TRBV12-4; CDR3: CASSFWGGSTDTQYF
J: TRBJ1-4; V: TRBV2; CDR3: CASTEGNEKLFF
J: TRBJ2-5; V: TRBV6-1; CDR3: CASTSRGLAGAETQYF
J: TRBJ1-2; V: TRBV20-1; CDR3: CSARDLGWRNGYTF
J: TRBJ2-7; V: TRBV29-1; CDR3: CSVGGSSYEQYF
J: TRBJ2-7; V: TRBV28; CDR3: CASSFGRTGSYEQYF
J: TRBJ1-1; V: TRBV28; CDR3: CASKDSRGAFF
J: TRBJ1-2; V: TRBV27; CDR3: CASSSLTRRRGTYGYTF
J: TRBJ2-1; V: TRBV5-1; CDR3: CASSLVLARASYNEQFF
J: TRBJ1-2; V: TRBV3-1; CDR3: CASSQSFGGGSYTF